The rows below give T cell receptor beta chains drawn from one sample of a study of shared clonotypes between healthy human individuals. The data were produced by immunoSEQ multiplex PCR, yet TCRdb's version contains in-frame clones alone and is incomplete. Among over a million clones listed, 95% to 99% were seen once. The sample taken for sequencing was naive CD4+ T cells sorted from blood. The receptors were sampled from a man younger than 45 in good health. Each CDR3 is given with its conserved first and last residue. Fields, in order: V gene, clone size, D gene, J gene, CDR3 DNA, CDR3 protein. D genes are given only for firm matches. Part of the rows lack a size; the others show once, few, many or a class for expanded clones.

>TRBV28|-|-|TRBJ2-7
TGTGCCAGCAGTTCCCTAGGGCGAGAGCAGTACTTC
CASSSLGREQYF
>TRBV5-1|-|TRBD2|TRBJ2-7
TGCGCCAGCAGCTGGGGTCTCGCTAGCGGGAGCTCCTACGAGCAGTACTTC
CASSWGLASGSSYEQYF
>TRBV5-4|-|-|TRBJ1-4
TGTGCCAGCAGCCCTGGCCAAGGCCGTAATGAAAAACTGTTTTTT
CASSPGQGRNEKLFF
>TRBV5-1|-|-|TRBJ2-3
TGCGCCAGCAGCCGCCCACGGGGGCGATCAGATACGCAGTATTTT
CASSRPRGRSDTQYF
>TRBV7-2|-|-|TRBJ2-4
TGTGCCAGCAGCTTAGCGAAGAAATCGGCTATTCAGTACTTC
CASSLAKKSAIQYF
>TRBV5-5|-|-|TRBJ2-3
TGTGCCAGCAGCTTGGATTGGGCCTCTAGCACAGATACGCAGTATTTT
CASSLDWASSTDTQYF
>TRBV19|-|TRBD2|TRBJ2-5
TGTGCCAGTAGTCGTTATAGCGGGAGGGGTCAAGAGACCCAGTACTTC
CASSRYSGRGQETQYF
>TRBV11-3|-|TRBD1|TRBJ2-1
TGTGCCAGCAGCCGGGGACAGGGGGTGTACAATGAGCAGTTCTTC
CASSRGQGVYNEQFF
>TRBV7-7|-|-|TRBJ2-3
TGTGCTAGCAGCCCAGGAGTTAGCACAGATACGCAGTATTTT
CASSPGVSTDTQYF
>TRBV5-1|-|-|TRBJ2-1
TGCGCCAGCAGCTTTCAGGGGAGTGGGCAGTTCTTC
CASSFQGSGQFF
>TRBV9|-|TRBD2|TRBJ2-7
TGTGCCAGCAGCGTTACCGGGACATCCACTAGCGGGAGATTCAACGAGCAGTACTTC
CASSVTGTSTSGRFNEQYF
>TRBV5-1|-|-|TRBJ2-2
TGCGCCAGCAGCTTAACTGCCACCGGGGAGCTGTTTTTT
CASSLTATGELFF
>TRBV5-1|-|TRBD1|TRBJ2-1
TGCGCCAGCAGCATCCGACAGGGCAACAATGAGCAGTTCTTC
CASSIRQGNNEQFF
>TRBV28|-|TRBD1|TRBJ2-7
TGTGCCAGCAGTTCCACAGGGGGCATTTTCTACGAGCAGTACTTC
CASSSTGGIFYEQYF
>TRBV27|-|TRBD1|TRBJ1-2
TGTGCCAGCAGTCCCGACAGGGGAAGGTATGGCTACACCTTC
CASSPDRGRYGYTF
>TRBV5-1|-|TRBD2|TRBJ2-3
TGCGCCATCCTCCAACGACTAGCGGGATTCACAGATACGCAGTATTTT
CAILQRLAGFTDTQYF
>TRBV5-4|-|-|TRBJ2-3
TGTGCCAGCAGCTCGACTGTGGCTAGCACAGATACGCAGTATTTT
CASSSTVASTDTQYF
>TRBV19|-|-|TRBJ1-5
TGTGCCAGTAGTAGCCTGTTTGGGCCCCAGCATTTT
CASSSLFGPQHF
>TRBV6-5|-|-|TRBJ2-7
TGTGCCAGCAGTCTTGACGCCCTCGCCTACGAGCAGTACTTC
CASSLDALAYEQYF
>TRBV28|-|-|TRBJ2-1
TGTGCCAGCATGACGGTAAACGAGCAGTTCTTC
CASMTVNEQFF
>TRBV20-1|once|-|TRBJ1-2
TGCAGTGCTGAGTCAGGGAGCGGCTACACCTTC
CSAESGSGYTF
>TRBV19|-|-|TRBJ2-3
TGTGCCAGTAGTAAGGCGGAGGCAAGCACAGATACGCAGTATTTT
CASSKAEASTDTQYF
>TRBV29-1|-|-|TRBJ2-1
TGCAGCGTTGAGCCGGCCTCATACAATGAGCAGTTCTTC
CSVEPASYNEQFF
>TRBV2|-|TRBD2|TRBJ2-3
TGTGCCAGCAAAGAGCGGGAGGTCACAGATACGCAGTATTTT
CASKEREVTDTQYF
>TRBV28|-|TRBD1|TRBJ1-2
TGTGCCAGCAGTTTATACACCGGGACAGTGAACTATGGCTACACCTTC
CASSLYTGTVNYGYTF
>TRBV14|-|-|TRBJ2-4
TGTGCCAGCAGCCAAGTCGGAGGGGGCCGGATTCAGTACTTC
CASSQVGGGRIQYF
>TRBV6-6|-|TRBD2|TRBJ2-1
TGTGCCAGCACCAATGGGCTAGCGGGAGGGAATGAGCAGTTCTTC
CASTNGLAGGNEQFF
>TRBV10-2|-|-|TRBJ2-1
TGCGCCAGCAGATCCAGGGAGCAGTTCTTC
CASRSREQFF
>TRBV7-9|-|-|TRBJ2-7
TGTGCCAGCGAGGGCTCCTACGAGCAGTACTTC
CASEGSYEQYF
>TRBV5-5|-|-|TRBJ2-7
TGTGCCAGCAGCCGTACCTCAGCGTCCTACGAGCAGTACTTC
CASSRTSASYEQYF
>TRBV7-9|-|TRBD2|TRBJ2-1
TGTGCCAGCAGCAACCTCGGGAGGGGCTCCTACAATGAGCAGTTCTTC
CASSNLGRGSYNEQFF
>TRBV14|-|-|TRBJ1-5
TGTGCCAGCAGCCAAGATAAGAAGTACGGCAGCAATCAGCCCCAGCATTTT
CASSQDKKYGSNQPQHF
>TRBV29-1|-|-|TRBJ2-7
TGCAGCGTTGAATCGAGGGGCCGGGGGTACGAGCAGTACTTC
CSVESRGRGYEQYF
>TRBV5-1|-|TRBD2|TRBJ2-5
TGCGCCACCAATCGAGGGGCGGGGGAACAAGAGACCCAGTACTTC
CATNRGAGEQETQYF
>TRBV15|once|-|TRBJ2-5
TGTGCCACCAGCAGAGGGGGGCCGTCTCCAGAGACCCAGTACTTC
CATSRGGPSPETQYF
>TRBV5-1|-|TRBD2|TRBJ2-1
TGCGCCAGCAGCTTGGCCGGGACTAGCGCGTTAAATGAGCAGTTCTTC
CASSLAGTSALNEQFF
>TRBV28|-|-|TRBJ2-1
TGTGCCAGCAGTTTAGAGGCTTACAATGAGCAGTTCTTC
CASSLEAYNEQFF
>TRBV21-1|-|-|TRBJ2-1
TGTGCCAGCAGCAAACGGCTAGCGGGAGGTAATGAGCAGTTCTTC
CASSKRLAGGNEQFF
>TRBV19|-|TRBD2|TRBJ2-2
TGTGCCAGTAGTATGTTAGCGGGAGGGCAGACCGGGGAGCTGTTTTTT
CASSMLAGGQTGELFF
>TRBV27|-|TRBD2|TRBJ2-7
TGTGCCAGCAGCCAACTAGCGGGAGGGCCTCTTTTGGGCTACGAGCAGTACTTC
CASSQLAGGPLLGYEQYF
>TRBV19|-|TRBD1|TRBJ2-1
TGTGCCAGTAGAAGGACAGGGGTGACCTACAATGAGCAGTTCTTC
CASRRTGVTYNEQFF
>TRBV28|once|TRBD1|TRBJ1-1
TGTGCCAGCAGTTTCCCAGGCAGGGGGCGGACTGAAGCTTTCTTT
CASSFPGRGRTEAFF
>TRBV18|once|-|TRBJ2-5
TGTGCCAGCTCACCACCCTCATGGGGGGAGACCCAGTACTTC
CASSPPSWGETQYF
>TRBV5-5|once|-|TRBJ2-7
TGTGCCAGCAGCTTGGGTCCCAGGACGCCTTACGAGCAGTACTTC
CASSLGPRTPYEQYF
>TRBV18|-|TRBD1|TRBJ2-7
TGTGCCAGCTCACCACAACAGGGGGTTCTTTTCGAGCAGTACTTC
CASSPQQGVLFEQYF
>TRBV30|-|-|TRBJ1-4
TGTGCCTGGAGTAACGGAGGGCCGAACGAAAAACTGTTTTTT
CAWSNGGPNEKLFF
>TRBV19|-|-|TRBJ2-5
TGTGCCAGTAGTGGCAGCCTCCAAGAGACCCAGTACTTC
CASSGSLQETQYF
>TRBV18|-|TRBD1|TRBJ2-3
TGTGCCAGCTCTCGTGACAGGGGCCTCACAGATACGCAGTATTTT
CASSRDRGLTDTQYF
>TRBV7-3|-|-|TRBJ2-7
TGTGCCAGCAGCTTCGGCAGTTCCTACGAGCAGTACTTC
CASSFGSSYEQYF
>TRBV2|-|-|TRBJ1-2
TGTGCCAGCAGTGAACGTTCCGGGCAGAGCTATGGCTACACCTTC
CASSERSGQSYGYTF
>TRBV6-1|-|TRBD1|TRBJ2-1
TGTGCCAGCAGCCCCAGGGGGAGCTCCTACAATGAGCAGTTCTTC
CASSPRGSSYNEQFF
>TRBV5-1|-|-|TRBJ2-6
TGCGCCAGCAACTCCGGGGCCAACGTCCTGACTTTC
CASNSGANVLTF
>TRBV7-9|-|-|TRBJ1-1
TGTGCCAGCAGCTTAAGGGACACATTAGTGAACACTGAAGCTTTCTTT
CASSLRDTLVNTEAFF
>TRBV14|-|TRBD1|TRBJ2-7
TGTGCCAGCAGCCAGGGACAGGGCTCGGTGCAGTACTTC
CASSQGQGSVQYF